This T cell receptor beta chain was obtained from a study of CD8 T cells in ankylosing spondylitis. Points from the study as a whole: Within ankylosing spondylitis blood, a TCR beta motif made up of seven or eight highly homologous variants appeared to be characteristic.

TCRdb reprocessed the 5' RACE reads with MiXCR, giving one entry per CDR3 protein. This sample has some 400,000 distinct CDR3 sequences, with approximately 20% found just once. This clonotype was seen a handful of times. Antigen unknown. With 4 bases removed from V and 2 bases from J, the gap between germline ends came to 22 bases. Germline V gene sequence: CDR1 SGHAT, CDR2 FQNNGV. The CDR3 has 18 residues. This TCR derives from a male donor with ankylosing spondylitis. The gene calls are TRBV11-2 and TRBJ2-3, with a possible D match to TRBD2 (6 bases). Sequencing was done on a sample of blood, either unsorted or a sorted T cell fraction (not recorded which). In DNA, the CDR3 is TGTGCCAGCAGCTCGCTACGCCTGGGGCGGGACTTCACAGATACGCAGTATTTT. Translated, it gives CASSSLRLGRDFTDTQYF.